A single sample gave rise to the 14 T cell receptor beta chains below, sequenced in a study of vaccination and CD4 T cells after COVID-19 (dated 2022 in TCRdb). According to the study, the label for this sample's treatment or condition signals: roughly 11-day PBMC culture with coronavirus spike peptide pools or control peptides (ViraFEST assay). What these receptors recognize is not known. Library prep was done by PCR. Sequenced using an Illumina iSeq 100. At the Johns Hopkins FTIC core, DNA from the cultured CD4+ T cells underwent TCR sequencing with the Oncomine TCR Beta short-read assay. The public sequencing data were trimmed at Q25 with fastp and processed into clonotypes with MiXCR by TCRdb, which kept only in-frame beta chains. Rows merge per CDR3 protein into single entries with the most common DNA and genes. Within this sample are some 13,000 distinct CDR3 sequences, with 35% of them counted one time only. The ten largest clones capture about 12% of the sample.

Source material: CD4+ T cells from blood, cultured in vitro. These TCRs come from a human donor who had recovered from COVID-19.

The chain joins TRBV6-1 to TRBJ2-7; TRBD1 matches at 9 bases. Germline lookup yields CDR1 MNHNS and CDR2 SASEGT. J gave up 7 bases and V 7 bases, and 8 bases lay outside the gene matches. The CDR3 consists of 13 residues. The CDR3 loop is CASTRDRAREQYF. The CDR3 DNA follows: TGTGCCAGCACACGGGACAGGGCTCGGGAGCAGTACTTC.

This clonotype has more than one count but fewer than ten. The rearrangement links TRBV30 to TRBJ1-1, with 10 bases lining up with TRBD1. V dropped 2 bases and J dropped 9; count of bases not matched to a gene: 9. Germline CDR1 and CDR2: GTSNPN and SVGIG (reference sequence). The CDR3 is 14 residues long. The CDR3 region is CAWSTATGGIKAFF. The CDR3 DNA sequence: TGTGCCTGGAGTACCGCGACAGGGGGCATCAAAGCTTTCTTT.

This chain uses TRBV20-1 with TRBJ2-5; TRBD2 agrees at 8 bases. The CDR3 spans 15 residues. Germline-derived CDR1 and CDR2 are DFQATT and SNEGSKA (reference sequence). After removal of 0 bases from V and 5 bases from J, the junction contained 8 bases not matched to a gene. As DNA, the CDR3 is TGCAGTGCTAGAGATCTAGCGGGCGCGGGGGAGACCCAGTACTTC. Encoded protein: CSARDLAGAGETQYF.

This chain uses TRBV30 with TRBJ2-2, with TRBD2 matching over 7 bases. The CDR3 consists of 15 residues. Trimming took 2 bases from V and 4 from J; bases not matched to a gene: 7. CDR1 and CDR2 from the germline V gene are GTSNPN and SVGIG (reference sequence). As DNA, the CDR3 is TGTGCCTGGAGTTCCCTCCCGGGGGGCACCGGGGAGCTGTTTTTT. Amino acid sequence: CAWSSLPGGTGELFF.

The gene calls are TRBV4-3 and TRBJ2-3, with TRBD2 identical over 8 bases. The CDR3 contains 17 residues. J gave up 0 bases and V 1 base, and 6 bases lay outside the gene matches. Germline V gene sequence: CDR1 LGHNA, CDR2 YSLEER. The CDR3 DNA follows: TGCGCCAGCAGCCAAGTAGGCGCGGGGGGAAGCACAGATACGCAGTATTTT. Protein product: CASSQVGAGGSTDTQYF.

CDR3 loop: CSGHGGGTATEAFF. CDR3 in DNA: TGCAGTGGTCATGGGGGAGGAACGGCCACTGAAGCTTTCTTT. The chain recombines TRBV20-1 with TRBJ1-1; a weak D match, TRBD1 (5 bases). CDR3 length: 14 amino acids. Trimming removed 7 bases at V and 4 bases at J, with 19 bases between. CDR1 and CDR2 (germline): DFQATT, SNEGSKA (reference sequence).

V is TRBV20-1 and J is TRBJ2-1, with 8 bases lining up with TRBD2. The CDR3 is 15 residues long. Germline CDR1 DFQATT, CDR2 SNEGSKA (reference sequence). The V gene end was trimmed by 5 bases and the J gene end by 7 bases; junction bases not matched to a gene: 13. The CDR3 here is CSAVPTSANLNEQFF. For the CDR3, the DNA is TGCAGTGCTGTGCCGACTAGCGCGAACCTTAATGAGCAGTTCTTC.

The chain carries TRBV7-2 and TRBJ1-5; no clear D. V was pared by 2 bases and J by 6 bases, with 11 bases between. CDR3 length: 14 amino acids. CDR1 and CDR2 from the germline V gene are SGHTA and FQGNSA. The CDR3 DNA is TGTGCCAGCAGCTTACTGGGTCCCGCTCAGCCCCAGCATTTT. Translating it yields CASSLLGPAQPQHF. Together with reference TRBV7-2 and TRBJ1-5, the CDR3 gives the full variable domain: GAGVSQSPSNKVTEKGKDVELRCDPISGHTALYWYRQSLGQGLEFLIYFQGNSAPDKSGLPSDRFSAERTGGSVSTLTIQRTQQEDSAVYLCASSLLGPAQPQHFGDGTRLSIL.

The J gene is TRBJ2-7, the V gene TRBV19; tentative D call: TRBD2 (7 bases). The CDR3 covers 15 residues. With 4 bases removed from V and 2 bases from J, the gap between germline ends came to 15 bases. Per germline, CDR1 LNHDA and CDR2 SQIVND (reference sequence). The CDR3 DNA sequence: TGTGCCAGTAGTAGGACAGCGGGAAGTACCTACGAGCAGTACTTC. The encoded protein is CASSRTAGSTYEQYF.

The V and J genes are TRBV6-1 and TRBJ2-1; D is unclear. This CDR3 contains 12 residues. In germline, CDR1 is MNHNS, CDR2 SASEGT. Deletions cut 7 bases from V and 1 base from J, with 5 bases between. Written as DNA, the CDR3 is TGTGCCAGCACAACTTCCTACAATGAGCAGTTCTTC. This gives the protein CASTTSYNEQFF.

This clonotype was observed a few times. CDR3 protein: CSARTGQGVHGTEAFF. Here the CDR3 DNA reads TGCAGTGCTAGAACTGGACAGGGCGTTCACGGCACTGAAGCTTTCTTT. The chain combines TRBV20-1 with TRBJ1-1; 8 bases line up with TRBD1. CDR3 length: 16 residues. J was trimmed by 4 bases and V by 2 bases; bases with no gene match: 12. Germline CDR1 DFQATT, CDR2 SNEGSKA (reference sequence).

This chain links TRBV19 with TRBJ1-1, with 9 bases identical to TRBD1. Losses at the gene ends were 7 bases for V and 4 bases for J; bases not matched to a gene: 4. The CDR3 totals 13 residues. Germline V gene data show CDR1 as LNHDA and CDR2 as SQIVND (reference sequence). DNA for the CDR3: TGTGCCAGTACCCGGACAGGGGCCACTGAAGCTTTCTTT. It codes for CASTRTGATEAFF. Supplemented by reference TRBV19 and TRBJ1-1, the full variable domain reads DGGITQSPKYLFRKEGQNVTLSCEQNLNHDAMYWYRQDPGQGLRLIYYSQIVNDFQKGDIAEGYSVSREKKESFPLTVTSAQKNPTAFYLCASTRTGATEAFFGQGTRLTVV.

This clonotype was seen a handful of times. The rearrangement uses TRBV20-1 and TRBJ1-2; 7 nucleotides agree with TRBD1. This CDR3 is built from 14 residues. The V gene end was trimmed by 0 bases and the J gene end by 5 bases; junction bases not matched to a gene: 6. Per the germline V gene, CDR1 is DFQATT and CDR2 is SNEGSKA (reference sequence). CDR3 in amino acids: CSARDLTGTYGYTF. As DNA, the CDR3 is TGCAGTGCTAGAGACCTGACAGGGACGTATGGCTACACCTTC.

This clonotype turned up a few times. This chain links TRBV7-3 with TRBJ1-6; D remains unclear. The CDR3 loop spans 13 amino acids. Germline V gene data show CDR1 as SGHTA and CDR2 as FQGTGA. V lost 2 bases and J 9 bases, leaving 8 bases between the germline ends. The CDR3 region has the DNA TGTGCCAGCAGCTTAGTCAACGGTTCACCCCTCCACTTT. Encoded protein: CASSLVNGSPLHF.